These 7 T cell receptor beta chains came from one sample sequenced in a study of blood T cells in healthy people across ages. PCR was performed a second time for roughly 7 to 12 cycles using a sample-barcoded 5' primer and a J-beta primer mix. TCRdb analysed the 5' RACE reads with MiXCR anew, one entry per CDR3 protein. This sample has 950,000 to 1,200,000 distinct CDR3 sequences, with around two fifths found just once. Sequenced input: blood. Receptors originate from a man younger than 35 in good health.

The chain links TRBV7-9 to TRBJ1-6; D gene unclear. V gave up 3 bases and J gave up 13 bases, with 7 bases separating them. Germline CDR1 and CDR2: SEHNR and FQNEAQ (reference sequence). The CDR3 extends over 11 amino acids. The CDR3 nucleotides are TGTGCCAGCAGCTTCGAAGGGCCCCTCCACTTT. This gives the protein CASSFEGPLHF.

A few counts support this clonotype. J is TRBJ2-7 and V is TRBV12-3 or TRBV12-4; TRBD1 agrees at 8 bases. Trimming took 3 bases from V and 4 from J; bases not matched to a gene: 5. The CDR3 extends over 14 amino acids. The CDR3 DNA reads TGTGCCAGCAGTTTCAGGGGGCGGGAATACGAGCAGTACTTC. Translation: CASSFRGREYEQYF.

The CDR3: CAWSDWGRTETQYF. Written as DNA, the CDR3 is TGTGCCTGGAGTGATTGGGGAAGGACAGAGACCCAGTACTTC. The chain is built from TRBV30 and TRBJ2-7; D is unresolved. Gene TRBJ2-5 matches the end of the DNA better, so the J call may be wrong. This CDR3 has 14 residues. Germline CDR1 reads GTSNPN; CDR2 reads SVGIG (reference sequence).

The chain recombines TRBV2 with TRBJ2-5, with 7 positions matching TRBD2. V shed 7 bases and J 4 bases; nucleotides not matched to a gene: 9. Germline V gives CDR1 SNHLY, CDR2 FYNNEI. The CDR3 is 14 residues long. The CDR3 coding sequence is TGTGCCAGCATGGGGGGGGTATTCGGAGAGACCCAGTACTTC. The encoded protein is CASMGGVFGETQYF.

This sequence joins TRBV7-9 and TRBJ2-1, with D possibly being TRBD2 (6 bases). V gave up 3 bases and J gave up 10 bases, with 16 bases separating them. The CDR3 is made up of 14 amino acids. Germline V gene sequence: CDR1 SEHNR, CDR2 FQNEAQ (reference sequence). The CDR3 bases are TGTGCCAGCAGCTTGGCCATGACAGCGGGCGAGCAGTTCTTC. Protein sequence: CASSLAMTAGEQFF.

The sample holds a few counts of this clonotype. CDR3 sequence reads: CASSTGTNYGYTF. The CDR3 nucleotides are TGTGCCAGCAGTACCGGGACGAACTATGGCTACACCTTC. The rearrangement joins TRBV12-3 or TRBV12-4 to TRBJ1-2; perhaps TRBD1 as D (5 bases). Trimming took 5 bases from V and 2 from J, leaving 9 bases between them. This CDR3 has 13 residues.

The rearrangement uses TRBV5-1 and TRBJ1-1; D is perhaps TRBD1 (6 bases). Trimming left V 4 bases short and J 1 base short, with 14 bases between. This CDR3 comprises 15 residues. Germline CDR1 is SGHRS and CDR2 is YFSETQ. The CDR3 coding sequence is TGCGCCAGCAGCCTGGGCACGGACAGGAACACTGAAGCTTTCTTT. It specifies CASSLGTDRNTEAFF.